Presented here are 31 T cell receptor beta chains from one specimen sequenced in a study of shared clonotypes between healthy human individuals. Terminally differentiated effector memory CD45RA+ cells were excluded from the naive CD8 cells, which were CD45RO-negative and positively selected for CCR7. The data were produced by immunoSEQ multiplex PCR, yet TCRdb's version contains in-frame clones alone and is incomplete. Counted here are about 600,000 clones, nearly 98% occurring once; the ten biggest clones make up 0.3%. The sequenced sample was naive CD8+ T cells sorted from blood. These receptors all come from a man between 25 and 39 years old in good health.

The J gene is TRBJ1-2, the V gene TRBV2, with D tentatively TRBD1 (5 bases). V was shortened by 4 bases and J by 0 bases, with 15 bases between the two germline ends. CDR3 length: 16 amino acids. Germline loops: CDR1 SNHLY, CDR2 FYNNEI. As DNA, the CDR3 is TGTGCCAGCAGTGTTCTTTTGGGACTAACTAACTATGGCTACACCTTC. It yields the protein CASSVLLGLTNYGYTF.

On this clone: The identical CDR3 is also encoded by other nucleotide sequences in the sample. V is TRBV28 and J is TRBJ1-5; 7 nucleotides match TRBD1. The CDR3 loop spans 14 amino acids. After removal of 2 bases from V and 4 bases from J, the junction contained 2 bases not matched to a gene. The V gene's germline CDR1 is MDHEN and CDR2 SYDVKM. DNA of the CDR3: TGTGCCAGCAGTTTACAACAGGGGAATCAGCCCCAGCATTTT. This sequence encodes CASSLQQGNQPQHF. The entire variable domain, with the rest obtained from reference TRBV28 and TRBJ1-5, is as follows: DVKVTQSSRYLVKRTGEKVFLECVQDMDHENMFWYRQDPGLGLRLIYFSYDVKMKEKGDIPEGYSVSREKKERFSLILESASTNQTSMYLCASSLQQGNQPQHFGDGTRLSIL.

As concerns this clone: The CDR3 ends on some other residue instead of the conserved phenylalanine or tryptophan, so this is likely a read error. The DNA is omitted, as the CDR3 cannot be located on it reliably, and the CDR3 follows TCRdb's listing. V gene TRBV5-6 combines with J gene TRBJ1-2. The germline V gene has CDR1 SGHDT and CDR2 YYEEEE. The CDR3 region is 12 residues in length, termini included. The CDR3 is CASSLVSGAVDI.

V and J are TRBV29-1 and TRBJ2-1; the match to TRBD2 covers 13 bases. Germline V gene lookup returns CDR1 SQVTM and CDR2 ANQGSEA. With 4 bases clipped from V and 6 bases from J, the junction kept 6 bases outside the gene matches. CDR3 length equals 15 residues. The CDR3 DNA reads TGCAGCGTTGCGCCCGGGACTAGCGGGACCAATGAGCAGTTCTTC. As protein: CSVAPGTSGTNEQFF.

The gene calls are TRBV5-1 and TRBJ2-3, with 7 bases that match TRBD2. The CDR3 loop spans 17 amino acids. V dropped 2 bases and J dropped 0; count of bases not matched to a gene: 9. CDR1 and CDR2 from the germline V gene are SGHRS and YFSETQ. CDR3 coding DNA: TGCGCCAGCAGCTTCCCTAGCGGACTCTCTAGCACAGATACGCAGTATTTT. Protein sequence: CASSFPSGLSSTDTQYF.

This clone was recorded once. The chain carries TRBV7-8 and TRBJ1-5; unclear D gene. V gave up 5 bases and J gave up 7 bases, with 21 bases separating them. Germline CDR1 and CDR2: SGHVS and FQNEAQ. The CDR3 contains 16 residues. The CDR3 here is CASSPASSAVGQPQHF. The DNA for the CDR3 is TGTGCCAGCAGCCCCGCGTCATCGGCCGTTGGACAGCCCCAGCATTTT.

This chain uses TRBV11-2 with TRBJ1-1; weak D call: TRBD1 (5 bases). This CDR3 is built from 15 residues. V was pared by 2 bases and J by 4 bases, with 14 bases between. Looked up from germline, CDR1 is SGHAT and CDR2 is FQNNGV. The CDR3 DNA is TGTGCCAGCAGCTTACGCGGCGGAGGGGTCACTGAAGCTTTCTTT. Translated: CASSLRGGGVTEAFF.

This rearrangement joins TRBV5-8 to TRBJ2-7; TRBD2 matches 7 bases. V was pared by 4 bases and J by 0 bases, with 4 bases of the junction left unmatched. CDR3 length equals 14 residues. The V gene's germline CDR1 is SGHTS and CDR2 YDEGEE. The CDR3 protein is CASSIRTSSYEQYF. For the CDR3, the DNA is TGTGCCAGCAGCATAAGGACTAGCTCCTACGAGCAGTACTTC.

DNA for the CDR3: TGTGCCAGCAGCTCCCCACGGACAGGCCAAGAGACCCAGTACTTC. Translating gives CASSSPRTGQETQYF. This rearrangement joins TRBV7-9 to TRBJ2-5; 7 nucleotides match TRBD1. Germline V CDR1 and CDR2: SEHNR, FQNEAQ (reference sequence). The CDR3 sequence is 15 residues long. V was clipped by 4 bases and J by 1 base; unmatched bases: 6.

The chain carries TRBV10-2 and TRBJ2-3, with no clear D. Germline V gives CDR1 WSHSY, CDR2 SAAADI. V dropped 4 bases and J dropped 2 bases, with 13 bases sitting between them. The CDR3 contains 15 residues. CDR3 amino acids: CASSAAESFTDTQYF. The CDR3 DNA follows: TGCGCCAGCAGTGCCGCGGAGAGTTTCACAGATACGCAGTATTTT.

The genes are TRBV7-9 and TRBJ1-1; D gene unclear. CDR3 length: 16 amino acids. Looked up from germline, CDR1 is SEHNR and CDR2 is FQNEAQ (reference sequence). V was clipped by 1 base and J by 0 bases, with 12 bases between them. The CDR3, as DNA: TGTGCCAGCAGCTTAGTGGGTGTAGGATTGAACACTGAAGCTTTCTTT. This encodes CASSLVGVGLNTEAFF.

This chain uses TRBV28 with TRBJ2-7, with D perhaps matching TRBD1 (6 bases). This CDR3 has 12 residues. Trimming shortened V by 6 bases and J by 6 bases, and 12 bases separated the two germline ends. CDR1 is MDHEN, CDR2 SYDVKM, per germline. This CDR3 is CASRTTGLEQYF. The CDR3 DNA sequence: TGTGCCAGCAGAACAACAGGGCTCGAGCAGTACTTC. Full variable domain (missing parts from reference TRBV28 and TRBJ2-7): DVKVTQSSRYLVKRTGEKVFLECVQDMDHENMFWYRQDPGLGLRLIYFSYDVKMKEKGDIPEGYSVSREKKERFSLILESASTNQTSMYLCASRTTGLEQYFGPGTRLTVT.

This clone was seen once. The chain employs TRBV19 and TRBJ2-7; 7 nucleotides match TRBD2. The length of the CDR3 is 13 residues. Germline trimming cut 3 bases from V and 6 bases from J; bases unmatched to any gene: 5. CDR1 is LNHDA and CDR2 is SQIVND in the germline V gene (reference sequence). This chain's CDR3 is CASSIGTGGEQYF. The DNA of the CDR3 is TGTGCCAGTAGTATCGGCACGGGGGGCGAGCAGTACTTC.

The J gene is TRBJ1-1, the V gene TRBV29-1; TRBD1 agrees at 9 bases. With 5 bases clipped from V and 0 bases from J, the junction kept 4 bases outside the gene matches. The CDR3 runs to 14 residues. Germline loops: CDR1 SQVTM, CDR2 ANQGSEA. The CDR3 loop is CSVKDRGLNTEAFF. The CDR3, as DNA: TGCAGCGTTAAGGACAGGGGTTTGAACACTGAAGCTTTCTTT.

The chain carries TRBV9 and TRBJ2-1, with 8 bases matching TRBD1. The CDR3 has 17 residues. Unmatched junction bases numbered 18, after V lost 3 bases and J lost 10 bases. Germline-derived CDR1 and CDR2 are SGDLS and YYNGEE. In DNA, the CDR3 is TGTGCCAGCAGCGGTAATATCGGACAGGGCGAGCGTCGAGAGCAGTTCTTC. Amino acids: CASSGNIGQGERREQFF.

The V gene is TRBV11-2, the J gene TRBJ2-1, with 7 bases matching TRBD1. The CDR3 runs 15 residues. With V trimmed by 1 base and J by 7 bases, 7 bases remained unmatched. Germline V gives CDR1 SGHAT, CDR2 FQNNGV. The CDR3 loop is CASSLVTGVGNEQFF. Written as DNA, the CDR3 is TGTGCCAGCAGCTTAGTCACAGGGGTAGGAAATGAGCAGTTCTTC.

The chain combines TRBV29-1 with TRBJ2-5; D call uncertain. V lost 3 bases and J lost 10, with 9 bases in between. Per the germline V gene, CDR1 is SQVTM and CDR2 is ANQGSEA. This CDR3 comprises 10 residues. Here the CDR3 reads CSVEAQRQYF. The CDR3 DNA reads TGCAGCGTTGAGGCCCAGCGCCAGTACTTC.

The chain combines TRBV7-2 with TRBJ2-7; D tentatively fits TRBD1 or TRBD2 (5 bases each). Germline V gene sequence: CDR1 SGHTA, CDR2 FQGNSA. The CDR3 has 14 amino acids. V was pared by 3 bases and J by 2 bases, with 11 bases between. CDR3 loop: CASSFPGSTYEQYF. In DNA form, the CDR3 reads TGTGCCAGCAGCTTTCCAGGGAGTACCTACGAGCAGTACTTC. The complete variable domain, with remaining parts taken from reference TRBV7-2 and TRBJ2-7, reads GAGVSQSPSNKVTEKGKDVELRCDPISGHTALYWYRQSLGQGLEFLIYFQGNSAPDKSGLPSDRFSAERTGGSVSTLTIQRTQQEDSAVYLCASSFPGSTYEQYFGPGTRLTVT.

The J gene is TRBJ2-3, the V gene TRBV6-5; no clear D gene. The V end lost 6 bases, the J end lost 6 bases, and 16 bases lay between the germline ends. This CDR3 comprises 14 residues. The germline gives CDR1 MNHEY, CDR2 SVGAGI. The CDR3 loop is CASSSYAVADTQYF. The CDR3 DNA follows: TGTGCCAGCAGCTCCTACGCCGTGGCGGATACGCAGTATTTT.

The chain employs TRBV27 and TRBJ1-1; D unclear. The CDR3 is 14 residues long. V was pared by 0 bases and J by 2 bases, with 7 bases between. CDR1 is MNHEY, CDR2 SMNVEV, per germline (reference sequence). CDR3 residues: CASSLSRQNTEAFF. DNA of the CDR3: TGTGCCAGCAGTTTATCAAGACAAAACACTGAAGCTTTCTTT.

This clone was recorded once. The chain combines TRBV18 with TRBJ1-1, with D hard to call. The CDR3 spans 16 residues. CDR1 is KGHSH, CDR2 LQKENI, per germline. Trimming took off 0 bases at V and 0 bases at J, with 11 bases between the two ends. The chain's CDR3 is CASSPPWQVMNTEAFF. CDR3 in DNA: TGTGCCAGCTCACCACCGTGGCAGGTCATGAACACTGAAGCTTTCTTT. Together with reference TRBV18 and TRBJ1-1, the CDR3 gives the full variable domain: NAGVMQNPRHLVRRRGQEARLRCSPMKGHSHVYWYRQLPEEGLKFMVYLQKENIIDESGMPKERFSAEFPKEGPSILRIQQVVRGDSAAYFCASSPPWQVMNTEAFFGQGTRLTVV.

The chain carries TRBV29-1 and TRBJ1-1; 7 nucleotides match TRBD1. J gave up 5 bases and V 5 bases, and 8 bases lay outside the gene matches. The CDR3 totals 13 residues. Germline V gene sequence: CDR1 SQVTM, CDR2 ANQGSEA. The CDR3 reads CSVLGGQKTEAFF. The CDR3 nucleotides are TGCAGCGTTTTGGGGGGACAGAAGACTGAAGCTTTCTTT. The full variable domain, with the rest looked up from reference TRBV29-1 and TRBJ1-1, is SAVISQKPSRDICQRGTSLTIQCQVDSQVTMMFWYRQQPGQSLTLIATANQGSEATYESGFVIDKFPISRPNLTFSTLTVSNMSPEDSSIYLCSVLGGQKTEAFFGQGTRLTVV.

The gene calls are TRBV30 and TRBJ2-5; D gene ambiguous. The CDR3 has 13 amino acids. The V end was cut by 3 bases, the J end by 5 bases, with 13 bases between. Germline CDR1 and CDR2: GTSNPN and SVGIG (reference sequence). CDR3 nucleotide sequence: TGTGCCTGGAGCATGGGGTCCGGGGAGACCCAGTACTTC. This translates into CAWSMGSGETQYF.

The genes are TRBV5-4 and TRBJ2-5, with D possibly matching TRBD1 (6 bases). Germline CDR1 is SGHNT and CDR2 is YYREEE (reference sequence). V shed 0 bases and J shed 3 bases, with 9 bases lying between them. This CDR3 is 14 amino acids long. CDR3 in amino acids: CASSLADSKETQYF. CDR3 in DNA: TGTGCCAGCAGCTTGGCGGACAGTAAAGAGACCCAGTACTTC.

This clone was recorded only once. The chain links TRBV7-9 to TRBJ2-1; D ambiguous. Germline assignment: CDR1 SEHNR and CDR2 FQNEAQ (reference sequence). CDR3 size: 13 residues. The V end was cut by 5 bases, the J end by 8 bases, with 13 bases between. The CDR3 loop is CASSPSLNDEQFF. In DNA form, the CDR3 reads TGTGCCAGCAGCCCCAGCTTAAATGATGAGCAGTTCTTC.

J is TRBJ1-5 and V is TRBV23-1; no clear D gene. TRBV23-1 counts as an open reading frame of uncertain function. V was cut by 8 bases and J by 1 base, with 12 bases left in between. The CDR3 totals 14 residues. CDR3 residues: CASVEQKSNQPQHF. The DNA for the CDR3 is TGCGCCAGCGTGGAACAGAAGAGCAATCAGCCCCAGCATTTT.

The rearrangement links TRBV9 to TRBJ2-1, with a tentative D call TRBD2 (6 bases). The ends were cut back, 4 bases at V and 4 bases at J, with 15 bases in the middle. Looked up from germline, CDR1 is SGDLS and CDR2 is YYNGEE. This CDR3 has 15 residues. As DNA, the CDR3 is TGTGCCAGCAGCCCTTATGTTCGGGGGTACAATGAGCAGTTCTTC. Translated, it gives CASSPYVRGYNEQFF.

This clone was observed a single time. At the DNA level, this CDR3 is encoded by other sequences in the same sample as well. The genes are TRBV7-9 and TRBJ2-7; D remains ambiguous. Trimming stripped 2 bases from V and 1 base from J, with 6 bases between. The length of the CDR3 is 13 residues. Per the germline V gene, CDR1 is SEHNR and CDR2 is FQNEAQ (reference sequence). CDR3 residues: CASSLRGSYEQYF. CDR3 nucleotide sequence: TGTGCCAGCAGCTTACGAGGTTCCTACGAGCAGTACTTC.

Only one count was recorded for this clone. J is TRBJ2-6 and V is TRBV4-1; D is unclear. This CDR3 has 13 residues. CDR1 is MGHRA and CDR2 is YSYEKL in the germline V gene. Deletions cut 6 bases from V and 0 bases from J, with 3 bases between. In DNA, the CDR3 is TGCGCCAGCAGGAGCTCTGGGGCCAACGTCCTGACTTTC. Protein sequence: CASRSSGANVLTF.

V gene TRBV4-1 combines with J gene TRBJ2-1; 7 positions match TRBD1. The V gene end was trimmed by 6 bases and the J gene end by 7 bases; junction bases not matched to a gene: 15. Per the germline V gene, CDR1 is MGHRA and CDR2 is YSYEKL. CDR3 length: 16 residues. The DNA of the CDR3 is TGCGCCAGCAGACGAACAGGGGAGCTCCTTTCGAATGAGCAGTTCTTC. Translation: CASRRTGELLSNEQFF.

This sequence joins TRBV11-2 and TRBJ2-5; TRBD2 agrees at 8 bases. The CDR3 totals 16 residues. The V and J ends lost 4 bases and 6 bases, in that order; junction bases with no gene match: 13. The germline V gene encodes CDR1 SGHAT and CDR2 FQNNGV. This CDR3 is CASSSPRAAGAKTQYF. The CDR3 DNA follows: TGTGCCAGCAGCTCCCCTCGTGCAGCGGGAGCGAAGACCCAGTACTTC.